This entry features one T cell receptor beta chain sequence. Its antigen is currently unknown. TCRdb reanalysed the reads using MiXCR and keeps one entry per CDR3 protein. Here the sample spans 150,000 to 200,000 distinct CDR3 sequences, about a sixth being singletons. This sample was included in a study of T cell repertoires in cytomegalovirus infection. Study observations and caveats: CMV-specific TCR beta clonotypes restricted by HLA-C were the ones dominating the ex vivo response.

V was pared by 7 bases and J by 4 bases, with 10 bases of the junction left unmatched. Per germline, CDR1 MNHEY and CDR2 SMNVEV (reference sequence). This CDR3 region has 15 residues. Sequencing was carried out using CD8+ T cells from PBMCs. The clonotype originates from a human donor in good health (CMV status not recorded). Some clones in this sample may be carry-over from other donors' samples. The genes are TRBV27 and TRBJ2-5; 9 bases match TRBD1. CDR3 bases: TGTGCCAGCACCCCGGGCGGACAGGGGACAGAGACCCAGTACTTC. Translated, it gives CASTPGGQGTETQYF.